This TCR beta chain was captured in a study of T cell responses to AZD1222 COVID-19 vaccine. Background on the study: Second-dose recipients at about 4 or about 12 weeks were treated as one pooled group.

Trimming took off 4 bases at V and 0 bases at J, with 13 bases between the two ends. The length of the CDR3 is 16 residues. CDR1 is MNHNS, CDR2 SASEGT, per germline. Study-wide findings and caveats: Without day 14 samples, only post-peak T cell repertoires were studied.

This table comes from immunoSEQ multiplex PCR, and its TCRdb copy is limited to in-frame clones, with some not included. This table holds approximately 170,000 clones, more than 80% found once. This clone was seen once. Its antigen remains unknown. The chain links TRBV6-1 to TRBJ1-3, with D perhaps TRBD1 (5 bases). The specimen comprised peripheral blood, sampled on day 0 of AZD1222 vaccination. The receptor's source is an adult in good health. The CDR3 DNA reads TGTGCCAGCAGTGGGGTTGGGGCTAACTCTGGAAACACCATATATTTT. Protein sequence: CASSGVGANSGNTIYF.